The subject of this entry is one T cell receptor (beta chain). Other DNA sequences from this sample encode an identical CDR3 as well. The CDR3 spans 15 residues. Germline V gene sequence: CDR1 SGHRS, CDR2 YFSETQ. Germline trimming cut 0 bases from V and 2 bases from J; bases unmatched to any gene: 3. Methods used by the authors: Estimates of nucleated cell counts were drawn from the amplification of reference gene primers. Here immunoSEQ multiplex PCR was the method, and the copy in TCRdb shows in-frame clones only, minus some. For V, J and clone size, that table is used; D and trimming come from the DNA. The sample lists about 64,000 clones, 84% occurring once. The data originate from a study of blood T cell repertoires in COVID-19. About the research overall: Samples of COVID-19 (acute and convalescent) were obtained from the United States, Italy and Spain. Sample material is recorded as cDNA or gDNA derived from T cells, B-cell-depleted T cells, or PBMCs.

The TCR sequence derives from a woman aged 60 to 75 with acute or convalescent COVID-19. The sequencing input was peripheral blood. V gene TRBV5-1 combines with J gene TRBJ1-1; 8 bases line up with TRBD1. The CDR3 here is CASSLGDRFNTEAFF. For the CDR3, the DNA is TGCGCCAGCAGCTTGGGGGACAGGTTCAACACTGAAGCTTTCTTT.